This passage covers 20 T cell receptor beta chains from one sample sequenced in a study of T cell repertoires in cytomegalovirus infection. The antigens these receptors bind are not known. TCRdb used MiXCR to reprocess the reads, holding one entry per CDR3 protein. The sample lists about 830,000 distinct CDR3 sequences; 32% were seen once. The material was cultured CD8+ T cells from PBMCs, obtained from culture after CMV antigen stimulation. These receptors originate from a human donor in good health (CMV status not recorded). Some clones in this sample may be carry-over from other donors' samples.

V and J are TRBV27 and TRBJ2-2; D remains unclear. V lost 7 bases and J lost 3, with 9 bases in between. Germline CDR1 is MNHEY and CDR2 is SMNVEV (reference sequence). The CDR3 covers 13 residues. This CDR3 reads CASMVGYTGELFF. In DNA form, the CDR3 reads TGTGCCAGCATGGTCGGATACACCGGGGAGCTGTTTTTT.

The chain uses TRBV12-3 or TRBV12-4 and TRBJ2-2, with no clear D. The CDR3 has 11 amino acids. CDR3 DNA sequence: TGTGCTTCCGCAGTCCCCGGGGAGCTGTTTTTT. Its protein product is CASAVPGELFF.

V and J are TRBV6-1 and TRBJ1-1; D is ambiguous. Trimming removed 8 bases at V and 3 bases at J, with 22 bases between. This CDR3 is 16 amino acids long. The germline CDR1 and CDR2 sequences are MNHNS and SASEGT. CDR3 sequence reads: CASHERGLGADTEAFF. The CDR3 DNA follows: TGTGCCAGCCACGAGCGGGGATTGGGAGCGGACACTGAAGCTTTCTTT.

The V gene is TRBV6-2 or TRBV6-3, the J gene TRBJ2-2; D gene uncertain. Germline CDR1 MNHEY, CDR2 SVGEGT. Trimming left V 7 bases short and J 3 bases short, with 12 bases between. The CDR3 is 14 residues long. The CDR3 region has the DNA TGTGCCAGCACCCTAAGGTTGGACACCGGGGAGCTGTTTTTT. It codes for CASTLRLDTGELFF.

This chain connects TRBV10-3 to TRBJ1-4, with D unclear. The CDR3 contains 11 residues. CDR1 is ENHRY, CDR2 SYGVKD, per germline. V was cut by 4 bases and J by 7 bases, with 4 bases left in between. This CDR3 reads CAISVGEKLFF. The CDR3 nucleotides read TGTGCCATCAGTGTTGGTGAAAAACTGTTTTTT.

This sequence joins TRBV4-2 and TRBJ1-2, with a possible D match to TRBD1 (5 bases). The V gene lost 2 bases and the J gene lost 5 bases, with 18 bases spanning the gap. The CDR3 is 16 residues long. Germline V gene sequence: CDR1 LGHNA, CDR2 YNFKEQ. The CDR3 coding sequence is TGTGCCAGCAGCCAAATTGGGACGGCCGAGTTTTATGGCTACACCTTC. Its protein product is CASSQIGTAEFYGYTF.

This chain uses TRBV12-3 or TRBV12-4 with TRBJ2-2, with D possibly TRBD1 on 5 matching bases. The CDR3 is 17 amino acids. Trimming left V 4 bases short and J 6 bases short, with 21 bases between. The CDR3 region has the DNA TGTGCCAGCAGTTCCCTTTTGCCCCATAAAGGGGCCGGGGAGCTGTTTTTT. It yields the protein CASSSLLPHKGAGELFF.

CDR3 sequence: CATSRTQGADGYTF. CDR3 in DNA: TGTGCCACCAGCAGAACCCAGGGGGCGGATGGCTACACCTTC. The rearrangement links TRBV15 to TRBJ1-2, with 8 bases matching TRBD1. Germline V gene sequence: CDR1 LNHNV, CDR2 YYDKDF (reference sequence). The junction had 5 bases not matched to a gene; V was cut back by 2 bases and J by 6 bases. The CDR3 is 14 amino acids.

This sequence joins TRBV6-8 and TRBJ2-3, with D tentatively TRBD2 (6 bases). Germline assignment: CDR1 MNHGY and CDR2 SAAAGT. The CDR3 extends over 19 amino acids. The germline V and J ends were trimmed by 0 bases and 0 bases, with 19 bases remaining between them. CDR3: CASSYSGTVVLASTDTQYF. Written as DNA, the CDR3 is TGTGCCAGCAGTTACTCAGGGACTGTAGTACTCGCTAGCACAGATACGCAGTATTTT.

The gene calls are TRBV28 and TRBJ2-7; 9 bases map to TRBD1. J gave up 1 base and V 6 bases, and 7 bases lay outside the gene matches. This CDR3 has 15 amino acids. Germline V gene lookup returns CDR1 MDHEN and CDR2 SYDVKM. As DNA, the CDR3 is TGTGCCAGCAGCTTGGGACAGGGATTGTCCTACGAGCAGTACGTC. Its translation: CASSLGQGLSYEQYV.

The sample holds a few counts of this clonotype. V is TRBV6-5 and J is TRBJ1-5, with 8 positions matching TRBD1. V lost 6 bases and J lost 0; bases outside the gene matches: 7. This CDR3 has 16 residues. In germline, CDR1 is MNHEY, CDR2 SVGAGI. The CDR3, as DNA: TGTGCCAGCAGCTCAGGGGGCCCGATTAGCAATCAGCCCCAGCATTTT. This gives the protein CASSSGGPISNQPQHF.

This chain links TRBV19 with TRBJ2-1; D is ambiguous. Germline CDR1 reads LNHDA; CDR2 reads SQIVND (reference sequence). This CDR3 is 15 amino acids long. With 5 bases removed from V and 8 bases from J, the gap between germline ends came to 19 bases. The CDR3 nucleotides read TGTGCCAGTAGTGCAACGGGCGCTTTCTCCGATGAGCAGTTCTTC. This encodes CASSATGAFSDEQFF. The full variable domain, rest sourced from reference TRBV19 and TRBJ2-1, is DGGITQSPKYLFRKEGQNVTLSCEQNLNHDAMYWYRQDPGQGLRLIYYSQIVNDFQKGDIAEGYSVSREKKESFPLTVTSAQKNPTAFYLCASSATGAFSDEQFFGPGTRLTVL.

This clonotype was counted between two and nine times. This chain links TRBV6-6 with TRBJ2-2; 11 bases match TRBD2. Germline V gene lookup returns CDR1 MNHNY and CDR2 SVGAGI (reference sequence). The V segment lost 8 bases and the J segment 4 bases; nucleotides outside the gene matches: 12. This CDR3 region has 17 residues. The CDR3 sequence is CASGSASGGPGTGELFF. The CDR3 DNA follows: TGTGCCAGCGGTTCGGCTAGCGGGGGGCCGGGCACCGGGGAGCTGTTTTTT.

Remarks on this clonotype: At one end the junction does not follow the germline gene, possibly because of a read error. The J gene is TRBJ2-4, the V gene TRBV2; 8 nucleotides align to TRBD2. From germline, CDR1 is SNHLY and CDR2 FYNNEI. There are 13 residues in the CDR3. CDR3 protein: CTSRRGDKNIQYF. The CDR3 bases are TGTACCAGCAGGCGGGGGGACAAAAACATTCAGTACTTC.

This clonotype was observed many times. The CDR3 DNA is TGCGCCAGCAGCCAAGAAAGCTCCGCGGGTTCTGGGGCCAACGTCCTGACTTTC. The encoded protein is CASSQESSAGSGANVLTF. The chain uses TRBV4-1 and TRBJ2-6; D may be TRBD2 (5 bases). Trimming took 0 bases from V and 1 from J, leaving 13 bases between them. The germline V gene encodes CDR1 MGHRA and CDR2 YSYEKL. The CDR3 loop spans 18 amino acids.

J is TRBJ1-5 and V is TRBV7-6; unclear D gene. Germline V lookup: CDR1 SGHVS, CDR2 FNYEAQ. CDR3 length: 12 amino acids. V was clipped by 0 bases and J by 15 bases, with 12 bases between them. CDR3 nucleotides: TGTGCCAGCAGCTTAGCCGGCGAGACTGTGCATTTT. Residues: CASSLAGETVHF. Full variable domain (outside the CDR3, taken from reference TRBV7-6 and TRBJ1-5): GAGVSQSPRYKVTKRGQDVALRCDPISGHVSLYWYRQALGQGPEFLTYFNYEAQQDKSGLPNDRFSAERPEGSISTLTIQRTEQRDSAMYRCASSLAGETVHFGDGTRLSIL.

This chain uses TRBV4-1 with TRBJ2-3; D possibly corresponds to TRBD2 (5 bases). This CDR3 comprises 17 residues. V lost 6 bases and J lost 3, with 22 bases in between. The germline V gene encodes CDR1 MGHRA and CDR2 YSYEKL. The CDR3 region has the DNA TGCGCCAGCAGTTACCAAGAAACAGTTAGGAGGACAGATACGCAGTATTTT. Protein sequence: CASSYQETVRRTDTQYF.

This clonotype was seen a handful of times. The V and J genes are TRBV10-3 and TRBJ1-3, with TRBD1 matching 9 bases. Germline assignment: CDR1 ENHRY and CDR2 SYGVKD. With 5 bases clipped from V and 4 bases from J, the junction kept 9 bases outside the gene matches. The CDR3 totals 16 residues. The CDR3 DNA reads as TGTGCCATCAGTTCGGGGACAGGGCTTGACGGAAACACCATATATTTT. Translation gives CAISSGTGLDGNTIYF.

The chain links TRBV12-3 or TRBV12-4 to TRBJ2-7, with D perhaps given as TRBD1 or TRBD2 (6 bases each). The CDR3 covers 16 residues. V lost 2 bases, J lost 4 bases, and 18 bases lay in between. CDR3 nucleotide sequence: TGTGCCAGCAGTTTAACCCAAACGGGGGCCTTATACGAGCAGTACTTC. Its protein product is CASSLTQTGALYEQYF.

This clonotype appeared a few times. Written as DNA, the CDR3 is TGTGCCAGCAGCTCGCGGGGGGGCCTTTACAATGAGCAGTTCTTC. Its protein is CASSSRGGLYNEQFF. The rearrangement uses TRBV4-2 and TRBJ2-1; 9 bases fit TRBD2. The germline V gene has CDR1 LGHNA and CDR2 YNFKEQ. The CDR3 length is 15 residues. The V segment lost 5 bases and the J segment 4 bases; nucleotides outside the gene matches: 6.